The 20 T cell receptor beta chains below all came from one sample that was sequenced in a study of T cell changes during pregnancy in multiple sclerosis. Repertoires were generated with immunoSEQ multiplex PCR, while TCRdb's copy carries only in-frame clones and drops some. The table shows around 59,000 clones, with over 90% occurring only once. The material sequenced was peripheral blood, taken in the first trimester of pregnancy. The receptor set was obtained from a female donor with multiple sclerosis, enrolled in a pregnancy study.

The CDR3 DNA follows: TGTGCCAGCAGCACGTCCGGGACAGGGGAGCAGTTCTTC. Amino acid sequence: CASSTSGTGEQFF. This chain joins TRBV7-3 and TRBJ2-1, with 9 bases fitting TRBD1. Looked up from germline, CDR1 is SGHTA and CDR2 is FQGTGA. This CDR3 comprises 13 residues. With 5 bases clipped from V and 10 bases from J, the junction kept 6 bases outside the gene matches. The variable domain in full, with the rest retrieved from reference TRBV7-3 and TRBJ2-1, is GAGVSQTPSNKVTEKGKYVELRCDPISGHTALYWYRQSLGQGPEFLIYFQGTGAADDSGLPNDRFFAVRPEGSVSTLKIQRTERGDSAVYLCASSTSGTGEQFFGPGTRLTVL.

The genes are TRBV19 and TRBJ1-2, with TRBD1 matching over 7 bases. CDR1 and CDR2 from the germline V gene are LNHDA and SQIVND (reference sequence). Germline trimming cut 7 bases from V and 8 bases from J; bases unmatched to any gene: 13. CDR3 length: 14 residues. For the CDR3, the DNA is TGTGCCAGTACCATCTCGACAGGGTACGACGGCTACACCTTC. As protein: CASTISTGYDGYTF.

The rearrangement uses TRBV4-3 and TRBJ1-2; D is perhaps TRBD1 (6 bases). Between the trimmed V and J ends, which lost 0 bases and 7 bases, there was a span of 18 bases. This CDR3 contains 16 residues. Germline lookup yields CDR1 LGHNA and CDR2 YSLEER. The CDR3 loop reads CASSQEPRQVVSGYTF. Here the CDR3 DNA reads TGCGCCAGCAGCCAAGAACCCCGACAGGTTGTTAGTGGCTACACCTTC.

The chain links TRBV4-1 to TRBJ1-1, with D perhaps matching TRBD1 (5 bases). Trimming took 6 bases from V and 0 from J, leaving 11 bases between them. The CDR3 consists of 14 residues. Per the germline V gene, CDR1 is MGHRA and CDR2 is YSYEKL. The DNA of the CDR3 is TGCGCCAGCAGGGGGGGGACTATGAACACTGAAGCTTTCTTT. Protein sequence: CASRGGTMNTEAFF.

Written as DNA, the CDR3 is TGTGCCAGCAGCACTCGGGGGGCCATTAATTCACCCCTCCACTTT. This encodes CASSTRGAINSPLHF. V gene TRBV7-8 combines with J gene TRBJ1-6; D possibly corresponds to TRBD1 (6 bases). This CDR3 has 15 residues. CDR1 is SGHVS, CDR2 FQNEAQ, per germline. Trimming cost V 5 bases and J 6 bases, with 14 bases left between them.

A remark on this clone: Sequence at one end of the junction differs from germline and may be a read error. V gene TRBV4-1 combines with J gene TRBJ1-3, with 10 positions matching TRBD1. This CDR3 is built from 16 residues. CDR1 and CDR2 from the germline V gene are MGHRA and YSYEKL. CDR3 loop: CASSRSGQGSGNAIYF. As DNA, the CDR3 is TGCGCCAGCAGCCGTTCGGGACAGGGGTCTGGAAACGCCATATATTTT.

The chain combines TRBV7-9 with TRBJ2-5, with 11 nucleotides matching TRBD1. V trimming: 4 bases; J trimming: 4 bases; junction bases outside the gene matches: 5. The CDR3 runs to 15 residues. The V gene's germline CDR1 is SEHNR and CDR2 FQNEAQ (reference sequence). CDR3 sequence (DNA): TGTGCCAGCAGCTCACGGACAGGGGGCCGAGAGACCCAGTACTTC. Protein sequence: CASSSRTGGRETQYF.

V usage is TRBV9 and J usage is TRBJ2-7; 7 bases match TRBD1. This CDR3 is 14 amino acids long. Germline V lookup: CDR1 SGDLS, CDR2 YYNGEE. Trimming took 0 bases from V and 4 from J; bases not matched to a gene: 4. The CDR3 bases are TGTGCCAGCAGCGTAGACAGGGGTATGTACGAGCAGTACTTC. Its translation is CASSVDRGMYEQYF.

V is TRBV18 and J is TRBJ1-1; D not certain. Germline V gene data show CDR1 as KGHSH and CDR2 as LQKENI. The CDR3 is 13 amino acids. Trimming removed 3 bases from V and 5 bases from J, with 10 bases in between. For the CDR3, the DNA is TGTGCCAGCTCACCTACAAATTTGACTGAAGCTTTCTTT. It translates to CASSPTNLTEAFF.

V is TRBV5-1 and J is TRBJ2-2; D is perhaps TRBD1 (5 bases). Trimming took 0 bases from V and 4 from J, leaving 10 bases between them. Germline CDR1 and CDR2: SGHRS and YFSETQ. The CDR3 covers 15 residues. The CDR3 region has the DNA TGCGCCAGCAGCTTGGGACAGTTCTCCACCGGGGAGCTGTTTTTT. Translated: CASSLGQFSTGELFF.

CDR3 coding DNA: TGTGCCAGCAGCTTAGTGGTCGGAGGGAGACAGGGGACCAATCAGCCCCAGCATTTT. It specifies CASSLVVGGRQGTNQPQHF. The chain is built from TRBV7-2 and TRBJ1-5; TRBD1 matches 8 bases. J gave up 3 bases and V 1 base, and 14 bases lay outside the gene matches. Looked up from germline, CDR1 is SGHTA and CDR2 is FQGNSA. The CDR3 is 19 residues long.

The chain couples TRBV11-2 to TRBJ1-2; possible D gene TRBD1, 5 bases. The V gene lost 3 bases and the J gene lost 5 bases, with 10 bases spanning the gap. CDR3 size: 13 residues. Germline CDR1 is SGHAT and CDR2 is FQNNGV. CDR3 residues: CASSLSQGYGYTF. The CDR3 DNA sequence: TGTGCCAGCAGCTTGTCCCAGGGATATGGCTACACCTTC. The full variable domain, rest sourced from reference TRBV11-2 and TRBJ1-2, is EAGVAQSPRYKIIEKRQSVAFWCNPISGHATLYWYQQILGQGPKLLIQFQNNGVVDDSQLPKDRFSAERLKGVDSTLKIQPAKLEDSAVYLCASSLSQGYGYTFGSGTRLTVV.

This sequence joins TRBV7-3 and TRBJ1-4; possibly TRBD1 for D (5 bases). CDR1 and CDR2 from the germline V gene are SGHTA and FQGTGA. The length of the CDR3 is 15 residues. Trimming removed 6 bases at V and 4 bases at J, with 15 bases between. CDR3 sequence (DNA): TGTGCCAGCAGGCTAACGGGACTGAGTAATGAAAAACTGTTTTTT. Its translation: CASRLTGLSNEKLFF.

This clone was recorded only once. The chain joins TRBV9 to TRBJ1-4, with 11 bases aligning to TRBD1. V was pared by 3 bases and J by 5 bases, with 9 bases of the junction left unmatched. The CDR3 is made up of 17 amino acids. Looked up from germline, CDR1 is SGDLS and CDR2 is YYNGEE. The CDR3 DNA sequence: TGTGCCAGCAGCGAGGACAGGGGGCGGTTCGGAAATGAAAAACTGTTTTTT. It is translated as CASSEDRGRFGNEKLFF. Based on the CDR3 plus reference TRBV9 and TRBJ1-4, the full variable domain is DSGVTQTPKHLITATGQRVTLRCSPRSGDLSVYWYQQSLDQGLQFLIQYYNGEERAKGNILERFSAQQFPDLHSELNLSSLELGDSALYFCASSEDRGRFGNEKLFFGSGTQLSVL.

The V and J genes are TRBV6-1 and TRBJ2-3, with 10 positions matching TRBD2. The length of the CDR3 is 15 residues. J gave up 4 bases and V 10 bases, and 11 bases lay outside the gene matches. Per germline, CDR1 MNHNS and CDR2 SASEGT. CDR3 DNA: TGTGCCACCTCCATAGCGGGGGGTTTCGCAGATACGCAGTATTTT. This sequence encodes CATSIAGGFADTQYF.

The chain recombines TRBV25-1 with TRBJ1-6; D may be TRBD1 (5 bases). The CDR3 totals 14 residues. The V gene's germline CDR1 is MGHDK and CDR2 SYGVNS. The ends were cut back, 4 bases at V and 6 bases at J, with 10 bases in the middle. The CDR3 loop is CASSGKGVNSPLHF. For the CDR3, the DNA is TGTGCCAGCAGTGGGAAAGGGGTTAATTCACCCCTCCACTTT.

The chain combines TRBV6-6 with TRBJ1-6; perhaps TRBD1 as D (6 bases). Germline CDR1 is MNHNY and CDR2 is SVGAGI (reference sequence). Trimming took off 2 bases at V and 6 bases at J, with 14 bases between the two ends. The CDR3 has 16 residues. The CDR3 loop reads CASSYSVQGTNSPLHF. CDR3 coding DNA: TGTGCCAGCAGTTACAGTGTCCAGGGGACTAATTCACCCCTCCACTTT.

CDR3 DNA: TGCGCCAGCAGCTCGGGACTAGCGGGAACCTACAATGAGCAGTTCTTC. Protein product: CASSSGLAGTYNEQFF. The chain couples TRBV5-1 to TRBJ2-1, with 13 bases lining up with TRBD2. The J segment lost 2 bases and the V segment lost 3 bases, leaving 2 bases of the junction unmatched. The CDR3 contains 16 residues. The germline gives CDR1 SGHRS, CDR2 YFSETQ.

The chain is built from TRBV6-5 and TRBJ2-3; the D is unclear. Germline CDR1 MNHEY, CDR2 SVGAGI. V lost 6 bases and J lost 2, with 12 bases in between. This CDR3 has 14 residues. CDR3 residues: CASRGRIFTDTQYF. As DNA, the CDR3 is TGTGCCAGCAGGGGCAGGATATTCACAGATACGCAGTATTTT.

The CDR3 loop is CASSQEWSGEAFF. The CDR3 DNA reads as TGCGCCAGCAGCCAAGAATGGAGCGGTGAAGCTTTCTTT. The chain carries TRBV4-1 and TRBJ1-1, with D unresolved. V gave up 0 bases and J gave up 7 bases, with 9 bases separating them. This CDR3 is 13 amino acids long. Germline V lookup: CDR1 MGHRA, CDR2 YSYEKL.